This T cell receptor beta chain was documented in a study of CD8 T cell repertoires and HIV-1 epitope variants. Germline-derived CDR1 and CDR2 are MDHEN and SYDVKM. There are 13 residues in the CDR3. V was pared by 2 bases and J by 5 bases, with 8 bases between. Method: immunoSEQ multiplex PCR; TCRdb's copy keeps in-frame clones and lacks some. Here the sample spans 4,600 or so clones, approximately 65% being singletons. In the case of this clone: As yet, its antigen is unknown.

This sequence joins TRBV28 and TRBJ2-3; D not certain. The receptor's source is a male donor with HIV. Sequencing used cultured CD8+ T cells derived from PBMCs. The CDR3 DNA reads as TGTGCCAGCAGTTTAACCACCGAAGATACGCAGTATTTT. As protein: CASSLTTEDTQYF.